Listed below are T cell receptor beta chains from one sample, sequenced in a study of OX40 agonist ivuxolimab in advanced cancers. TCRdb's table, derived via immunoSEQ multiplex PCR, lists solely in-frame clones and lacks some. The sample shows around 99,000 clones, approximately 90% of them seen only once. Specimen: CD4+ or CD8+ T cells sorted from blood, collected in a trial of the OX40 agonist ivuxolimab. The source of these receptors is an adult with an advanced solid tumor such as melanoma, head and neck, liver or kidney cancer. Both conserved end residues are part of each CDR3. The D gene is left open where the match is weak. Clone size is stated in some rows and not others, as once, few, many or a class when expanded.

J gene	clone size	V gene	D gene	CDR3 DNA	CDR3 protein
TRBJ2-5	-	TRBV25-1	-	TGTGCCAGCAGTGCAGACAGGCCCGGTGGGGAGACCCAGTACTTC	CASSADRPGGETQYF
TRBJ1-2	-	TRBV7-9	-	TGTGCCAGCAGCTTACTCGGACAGAGCAACTATGGCTACACCTTC	CASSLLGQSNYGYTF
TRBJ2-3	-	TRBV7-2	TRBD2	TGTGCCAGCAGCTTAATTGTAGCGGGAGGATCTGATACGCAGTATTTT	CASSLIVAGGSDTQYF
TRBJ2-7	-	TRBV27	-	TGTGCCAGCAGCCGTACAGGCTACGAGCAGTACTTC	CASSRTGYEQYF
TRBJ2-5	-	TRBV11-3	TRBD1	TGTGCCAGCAGCAAAGGGACAGGGGAGGCGGAGACCCAGTACTTC	CASSKGTGEAETQYF
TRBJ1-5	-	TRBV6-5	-	TGTGCCAGCAGTCAGGGTTTTCAGCCCCAGCATTTT	CASSQGFQPQHF
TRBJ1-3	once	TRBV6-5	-	TGTGCCAGCAGTTACTCCGGGGGGGGCTCTGGAAACACCATATATTTT	CASSYSGGGSGNTIYF
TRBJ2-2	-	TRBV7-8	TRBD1	TGTGCCAGCAGCTTAGGATCTGACAGGGCCGGGGAGCTGTTTTTT	CASSLGSDRAGELFF
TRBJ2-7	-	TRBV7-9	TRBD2	TGTGCCAGCAGCTTGGGCGGGAGGGCCGAGTACGAGCAGTACTTC	CASSLGGRAEYEQYF
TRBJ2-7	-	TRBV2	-	TGTGCCAGCAGACCGGGTCTGGAGCAGTACTTC	CASRPGLEQYF
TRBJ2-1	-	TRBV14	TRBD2	TGTGCCAGCAGCGCGCAGGGACTAGCGGGAGTCATCTCCACACCGGATGAGCAGTTCTTC	CASSAQGLAGVISTPDEQFF
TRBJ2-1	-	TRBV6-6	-	TGTGCCAGCAGTATTTCTAATGAGCAGTTCTTC	CASSISNEQFF
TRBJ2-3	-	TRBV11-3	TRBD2	TGTGCCAGCAGCTCAACTAGCGACGCAGATACGCAGTATTTT	CASSSTSDADTQYF
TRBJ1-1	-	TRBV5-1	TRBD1	TGCGCCAGCAGCTCCACAATCGACAGGGGCGCTGAAGCTTTCTTT	CASSSTIDRGAEAFF
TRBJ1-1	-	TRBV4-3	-	TGCGCCAGCAGCCATACAGTCTACGGATACACTGAAGCTTTCTTT	CASSHTVYGYTEAFF
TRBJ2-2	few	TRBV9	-	TGTGCCAGCAGCGTAGTGCCAGGGAAGCTGTTTTTT	CASSVVPGKLFF
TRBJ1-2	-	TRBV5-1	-	TGCGCCAGCAGCTTGATCTCGGGCGGTCTAGCTAACTATGGCTACACCTTC	CASSLISGGLANYGYTF
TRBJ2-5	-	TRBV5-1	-	TGCGCCAGCAGTTCCGGGGGCGTGGAGACCCAGTACTTC	CASSSGGVETQYF
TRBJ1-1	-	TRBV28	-	TGTGCCAGCAGTTTATTCCGTGAAGCTTTCTTT	CASSLFREAFF
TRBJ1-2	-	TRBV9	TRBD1	TGTGCCAGCAGCGTAGCTTCGGGACAGGGAGTCTATGGCTACACCTTC	CASSVASGQGVYGYTF
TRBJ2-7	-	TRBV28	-	TGTGCCAGCAGTTCCCAGTCTCTTGGAGGCGAGCAGTACTTC	CASSSQSLGGEQYF
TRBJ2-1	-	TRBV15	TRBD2	TGTGCCACCAGCAGAGAGCCTAGCGGGAGCCCGAAAGGTTACAATGAGCAGTTCTTC	CATSREPSGSPKGYNEQFF
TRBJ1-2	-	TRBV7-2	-	TGTGCCAGCCTAACAGGGTATCAGGATGGCTACACCTTC	CASLTGYQDGYTF
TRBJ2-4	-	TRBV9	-	TGTGCCAGCAGCGTATTTTTTCTCCCGGACATTTTGTACTTC	CASSVFFLPDILYF
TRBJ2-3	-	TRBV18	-	TGTGCCAGCTCACCACGAACTACCACAGATACGCAGTATTTT	CASSPRTTTDTQYF
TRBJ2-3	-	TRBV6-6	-	TGTGCCAGCATATCAGAACGCACAGATTCGCAGTATTTT	CASISERTDSQYF
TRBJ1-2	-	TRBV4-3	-	TGCGCCAGCAGCCAAGATGGGAGGACCCACCCTAACTATGGCTACACCTTC	CASSQDGRTHPNYGYTF
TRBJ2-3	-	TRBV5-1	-	TGCGCCAGCAGCTTGACACCTCTCACAGATACGCAGTATTTT	CASSLTPLTDTQYF
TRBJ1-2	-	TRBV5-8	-	TGTGCCAGCAGCCCATATATGGGGGGCGACTATGGCTACACCTTC	CASSPYMGGDYGYTF
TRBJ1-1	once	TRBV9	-	TGTGCCAGCAGCGTAGAGCCCCTTGACACTGAAGCTTTCTTT	CASSVEPLDTEAFF
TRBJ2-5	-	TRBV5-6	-	TGTGCCAGCAGCCCGGTCGGCCAAGAGACCCAGTACTTC	CASSPVGQETQYF
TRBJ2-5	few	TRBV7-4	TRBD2	TGTGCCAGCAGCTTCGGGGCCGAGACTAGCGGGAGAGGGAACTTC	CASSFGAETSGRGNF
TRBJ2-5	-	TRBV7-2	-	TGTGCCAGCAGCTTTTCCCGGGAGACCCAGTACTTC	CASSFSRETQYF
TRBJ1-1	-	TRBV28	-	TGTGCCAGCAGTTTAGACAGTAGCGCTGAAGCTTTCTTT	CASSLDSSAEAFF
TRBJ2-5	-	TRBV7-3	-	TGTGCCAGCAGCCTAACTGGGAACGGGCAAGAGACCCAGTACTTC	CASSLTGNGQETQYF
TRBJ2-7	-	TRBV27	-	TGTGCCGGCAGTTTCTCCGGGGACCCCTACGAGCAGTACTTC	CAGSFSGDPYEQYF